Below are 5 T cell receptor beta chains sequenced from a single sample in a study of cytomegalovirus exposure and HLA in healthy donors. The PCR had 60 Vbeta and 13 Jbeta primers. Sequencing used immunoSEQ multiplex PCR; TCRdb keeps in-frame clones, though not all of them. The sample consists of 100,000 to 150,000 clones, 75% to 80% of them appearing once. Specimen: PBMCs. These TCRs come from a man aged 40-49 years in good health and CMV-seronegative.

This clone showed up just a few times. The chain joins TRBV11-2 to TRBJ2-2; D is possibly TRBD2 (6 bases). Trimming removed 6 bases at V and 2 bases at J, with 13 bases between. Germline V gene sequence: CDR1 SGHAT, CDR2 FQNNGV. This CDR3 has 15 residues. CDR3 in amino acids: CASSRIAENTGELFF. CDR3 sequence (DNA): TGTGCCAGCAGTCGAATAGCGGAAAACACCGGGGAGCTGTTTTTT.

Worth noting for this clone: At one end the junction does not follow the germline gene, possibly because of a read error. The same CDR3 also results from other DNA sequences found in this sample. The rearrangement joins TRBV15 to TRBJ2-7, with a tentative D call TRBD1 (6 bases). This CDR3 has 13 amino acids. The germline CDR1 and CDR2 sequences are LNHNV and YYDKDF (reference sequence). This chain's CDR3 is CAPRGQSSYEQYF. CDR3 nucleotides: TGCGCCCCGAGAGGACAGAGCTCCTACGAGCAGTACTTC.

The gene calls are TRBV4-1 and TRBJ2-1; D not resolved. This CDR3 region has 15 residues. The germline gives CDR1 MGHRA, CDR2 YSYEKL. V lost 1 base, J lost 9 bases, and 16 bases lay in between. The CDR3 protein is CASSQVSAPYSEQFF. In DNA, the CDR3 is TGCGCCAGCAGCCAAGTTTCCGCCCCGTATAGTGAGCAGTTCTTC.

The V and J genes are TRBV7-6 and TRBJ2-7; D may be TRBD1 (5 bases). The V gene's germline CDR1 is SGHVS and CDR2 FNYEAQ. There are 15 residues in the CDR3. V was cut by 4 bases and J by 5 bases, with 18 bases left in between. CDR3 nucleotides: TGTGCCAGCAGCTCAAGACAGACCGCGTTGGACGAGCAGTACTTC. As protein: CASSSRQTALDEQYF. The entire variable domain, with the rest obtained from reference TRBV7-6 and TRBJ2-7, is as follows: GAGVSQSPRYKVTKRGQDVALRCDPISGHVSLYWYRQALGQGPEFLTYFNYEAQQDKSGLPNDRFSAERPEGSISTLTIQRTEQRDSAMYRCASSSRQTALDEQYFGPGTRLTVT.

This clone was counted between two and nine times. The gene calls are TRBV9 and TRBJ1-1; maybe TRBD1 (5 bases). Germline V gene lookup returns CDR1 SGDLS and CDR2 YYNGEE. The CDR3 runs 16 residues. V dropped 0 bases and J dropped 1 base, with 13 bases sitting between them. The CDR3 bases are TGTGCCAGCAGCGTAGATCAGGGTAAATGGAACACTGAAGCTTTCTTT. Residues: CASSVDQGKWNTEAFF. Complete variable domain (other parts from reference TRBV9 and TRBJ1-1): DSGVTQTPKHLITATGQRVTLRCSPRSGDLSVYWYQQSLDQGLQFLIQYYNGEERAKGNILERFSAQQFPDLHSELNLSSLELGDSALYFCASSVDQGKWNTEAFFGQGTRLTVV.